The clone carrying this T cell receptor (beta chain) appeared a single time. Its antigen is as yet unknown. One end of the junction fails to match germline, which may point to a read error. The CDR3 runs 14 residues. Germline V gene sequence: CDR1 SEHNR, CDR2 FQNEAQ (reference sequence). The sample is drawn from a study of cytomegalovirus exposure and HLA in healthy donors. Study-wide results and limits: In a later analysis, specific HLA alleles were associated with 15,000 to 20,000 TCR beta sequences at a 0.05 false discovery rate. Previous analysis showed most TCR beta V segments were productive about 90% or about 30% of the time. V- and J-gene trimming of TCR beta was linked (in a later analysis) to a missense DCLRE1C variant.

A multiplex PCR was run with 60 Vbeta primers and 13 Jbeta primers. Method: immunoSEQ multiplex PCR; TCRdb's copy keeps in-frame clones and lacks some. The sample lists over 200,000 clones, about 75% occurring once. The chain carries TRBV7-9 and TRBJ2-7; TRBD2 might be the D (6 bases). The sequence was collected from a male donor in good health and CMV-seronegative. The sample was PBMCs. CDR3 bases: TGTTCCAGCAGCTTCCGGGACCCGGGGGTCGAGCAGTACTTC. This sequence encodes CSSSFRDPGVEQYF.